The 2 T cell receptor beta chains reported below all come from one sample, sequenced in a study of T cell responses to AZD1222 COVID-19 vaccine. Sequenced by immunoSEQ multiplex PCR; TCRdb stores in-frame clones only, minus some. The table lists over 130,000 clones, 70% to 90% of them singletons. The sequencing here drew on peripheral blood, taken 28 days after the second AZD1222 dose. Receptors originate from an adult who received the AZD1222 COVID-19 vaccine.

CDR3 region: CASSLAPPGSTDTQYF. Here the CDR3 DNA reads TGTGCCAGCAGCTTAGCGCCACCAGGGAGCACAGATACGCAGTATTTT. The chain links TRBV11-3 to TRBJ2-3, with D maybe TRBD1 (5 bases). V lost 1 base, J lost 0 bases, and 11 bases lay in between. Germline V CDR1 and CDR2: SGHNT, YENEEA. There are 16 residues in the CDR3.

This clone showed up just a few times. V usage is TRBV7-3 and J usage is TRBJ2-2; D is undetermined. The CDR3 spans 12 residues. Between the trimmed V and J ends, which lost 4 bases and 3 bases, there was a span of 3 bases. Germline assignment: CDR1 SGHTA and CDR2 FQGTGA. CDR3 DNA: TGTGCCAGCAGCTCGGACACCGGGGAGCTGTTTTTT. This codes for CASSSDTGELFF. Drawing the rest from reference TRBV7-3 and TRBJ2-2, the complete variable domain is GAGVSQTPSNKVTEKGKYVELRCDPISGHTALYWYRQSLGQGPEFLIYFQGTGAADDSGLPNDRFFAVRPEGSVSTLKIQRTERGDSAVYLCASSSDTGELFFGEGSRLTVL.